The 27 T cell receptor beta chains given below trace back to one sample, sequenced in a study of blood T cell repertoires in COVID-19. Profiled with immunoSEQ multiplex PCR; TCRdb holds only in-frame clones, not every one. Among roughly 250,000 clones, roughly 88% were seen once, and the ten largest hold 2% to 2.5%. Sequencing was carried out using peripheral blood. These TCRs come from a woman in her thirties or forties who had recovered from COVID-19.

CDR3 in amino acids: CASIIQQGRNSPLHF. The CDR3 DNA is TGTGCTAGTATAATCCAACAGGGCCGAAATTCACCCCTCCACTTT. V usage is TRBV12-5 and J usage is TRBJ1-6, with D perhaps matching TRBD1 (6 bases). This CDR3 comprises 15 residues. The germline gives CDR1 LGHNT, CDR2 FRNRAP. The germline V and J ends were trimmed by 8 bases and 7 bases, with 18 bases remaining between them. Supplemented by reference TRBV12-5 and TRBJ1-6, the full variable domain reads DARVTQTPRHKVTEMGQEVTMRCQPILGHNTVFWYRQTMMQGLELLAYFRNRAPLDDSGMPKDRFSAEMPDATLATLKIQPSEPRDSAVYFCASIIQQGRNSPLHFGNGTRLTVT.

This chain connects TRBV11-2 to TRBJ2-3, with 7 positions matching TRBD2. The germline V gene has CDR1 SGHAT and CDR2 FQNNGV. Trimming cost V 5 bases and J 0 bases; bases outside gene matches: 8. The length of the CDR3 is 16 residues. The CDR3 is CASSLTTSRSTDTQYF. The CDR3 region has the DNA TGTGCCAGCAGCCTTACGACTAGCCGAAGCACAGATACGCAGTATTTT.

V usage is TRBV25-1 and J usage is TRBJ1-6, with 8 bases fitting TRBD1. Germline CDR1 and CDR2: MGHDK and SYGVNS. The V gene end was trimmed by 2 bases and the J gene end by 10 bases; junction bases not matched to a gene: 7. CDR3 length: 15 residues. CDR3 in DNA: TGTGCCAGCAGTGAACAGGGGGCGCCGGGGTCACCCCTCCACTTT. It specifies CASSEQGAPGSPLHF.

The CDR3 loop is CASSYARIQYF. DNA of the CDR3: TGTGCCAGCAGTTACGCACGGATTCAGTACTTC. This chain uses TRBV6-2 or TRBV6-3 with TRBJ2-4; D is ambiguous. Germline V gene lookup returns CDR1 MNHEY and CDR2 SVGEGT. V was trimmed by 2 bases and J by 10 bases, leaving 6 bases between them. The CDR3 sequence is 11 residues long.

V and J are TRBV11-2 and TRBJ2-7; TRBD2 agrees at 14 bases. The CDR3 sequence is 18 residues long. Per germline, CDR1 SGHAT and CDR2 FQNNGV. After removal of 4 bases from V and 5 bases from J, the junction contained 13 bases not matched to a gene. In DNA, the CDR3 is TGTGCCAGCAGCTCTTCCGGGACTAGCGGGAGAGATCGGCACGAGCAGTACTTC. It codes for CASSSSGTSGRDRHEQYF.

This chain connects TRBV7-2 to TRBJ1-2, with TRBD1 identical over 9 bases. Trimming took 1 base from V and 1 from J; bases not matched to a gene: 4. This CDR3 contains 16 residues. In germline, CDR1 is SGHTA, CDR2 FQGNSA. This CDR3 reads CASSLGRDRVNYGYTF. The CDR3 coding sequence is TGTGCCAGCAGCTTAGGACGGGACAGGGTTAACTATGGCTACACCTTC.

The chain recombines TRBV7-9 with TRBJ1-1, with a tentative D call TRBD1 (5 bases). Trimming took 5 bases from V and 6 from J, leaving 22 bases between them. In germline, CDR1 is SEHNR, CDR2 FQNEAQ (reference sequence). CDR3 size: 16 residues. CDR3 in DNA: TGTGCCAGCAGCAAACAGAGATCCCAGGGTGGGCCTGAAGCTTTCTTT. Protein: CASSKQRSQGGPEAFF. The full variable domain, its missing parts supplied by reference TRBV7-9 and TRBJ1-1, is DTGVSQNPRHKITKRGQNVTFRCDPISEHNRLYWYRQTLGQGPEFLTYFQNEAQLEKSRLLSDRFSAERPKGSFSTLEIQRTEQGDSAMYLCASSKQRSQGGPEAFFGQGTRLTVV.

The chain links TRBV5-1 to TRBJ2-5; 14 bases are a match to TRBD2. From germline, CDR1 is SGHRS and CDR2 YFSETQ. The CDR3 length is 17 residues. V dropped 4 bases and J dropped 2; count of bases not matched to a gene: 7. The CDR3 DNA sequence: TGCGCCAGCAGCCCCCGGACTAGCGGGGGGAAACAAGAGACCCAGTACTTC. Amino acids: CASSPRTSGGKQETQYF.

J is TRBJ1-6 and V is TRBV9; D perhaps matches TRBD1 (5 bases). Trimming cost V 0 bases and J 7 bases, with 11 bases left between them. Germline V gives CDR1 SGDLS, CDR2 YYNGEE. The CDR3 loop spans 15 amino acids. In DNA, the CDR3 is TGTGCCAGCAGCGTAGAAGGGGTTAAGAATTCACCCCTCCACTTT. It encodes CASSVEGVKNSPLHF. Complete variable domain (other parts from reference TRBV9 and TRBJ1-6): DSGVTQTPKHLITATGQRVTLRCSPRSGDLSVYWYQQSLDQGLQFLIQYYNGEERAKGNILERFSAQQFPDLHSELNLSSLELGDSALYFCASSVEGVKNSPLHFGNGTRLTVT.

The chain carries TRBV7-2 and TRBJ1-6; 9 bases map to TRBD1. In germline, CDR1 is SGHTA, CDR2 FQGNSA. V lost 7 bases to trimming and J lost 6 bases; unmatched junction nucleotides: 7. The CDR3 has 15 residues. CDR3 in DNA: TGTGCCAGCAAAGGACAGGGGACCCTTAATTCACCCCTCCACTTT. The encoded protein is CASKGQGTLNSPLHF.

The chain links TRBV5-6 to TRBJ2-3; 8 bases map to TRBD1. Germline-derived CDR1 and CDR2 are SGHDT and YYEEEE. The CDR3 loop spans 17 amino acids. V lost 1 base, J lost 1 base, and 8 bases stayed unmatched. The CDR3 sequence: CASSLSPRGLGTDTQYF. CDR3 DNA: TGTGCCAGCAGCTTGTCTCCCAGGGGGCTTGGCACAGATACGCAGTATTTT.

The chain combines TRBV6-6 with TRBJ2-7; D is unclear. Germline V CDR1 and CDR2: MNHNY, SVGAGI (reference sequence). The V gene lost 8 bases and the J gene lost 4 bases, with 15 bases spanning the gap. The CDR3 length is 13 residues. The CDR3 sequence: CASGRNSGYEQYF. The CDR3 DNA reads TGTGCCAGCGGTAGAAACTCCGGGTACGAGCAGTACTTC.

This rearrangement joins TRBV7-2 to TRBJ2-1, with 7 bases aligning to TRBD2. The CDR3 runs to 17 residues. Trimming removed 5 bases from V and 1 base from J; junction bases left unmatched: 11. Germline CDR1 reads SGHTA; CDR2 reads FQGNSA. Here the CDR3 DNA reads TGTGCCAGCAGCCCGGACGCTAGCGGTGGTTCCTACAATGAGCAGTTCTTC. Translated: CASSPDASGGSYNEQFF.

The rearrangement uses TRBV11-2 and TRBJ2-7; D might be TRBD1 (6 bases). V was clipped by 0 bases and J by 0 bases, with 6 bases between them. The CDR3 has 14 amino acids. Per germline, CDR1 SGHAT and CDR2 FQNNGV. In DNA, the CDR3 is TGTGCCAGCAGCTTAGACAGGGGCTCCTACGAGCAGTACTTC. Amino acids: CASSLDRGSYEQYF.

The chain has TRBV6-1 and TRBJ2-3, with no clear D. Deletions cut 3 bases from V and 2 bases from J, with 12 bases between. Germline assignment: CDR1 MNHNS and CDR2 SASEGT. CDR3 length equals 15 residues. Written as DNA, the CDR3 is TGTGCCAGCAGTGACAGGCCCCGTCCCACAGATACGCAGTATTTT. This translates into CASSDRPRPTDTQYF.

V gene TRBV6-2 or TRBV6-3 combines with J gene TRBJ1-1; tentative D call: TRBD1 (5 bases). Trimming stripped 3 bases from V and 1 base from J, with 12 bases between. The CDR3 is made up of 15 amino acids. Germline CDR1 and CDR2: MNHEY and SVGEGT. The CDR3 DNA follows: TGTGCCAGCAGTTATGGGCAGGGCCGGAACACTGAAGCTTTCTTT. Residues: CASSYGQGRNTEAFF.

The chain combines TRBV7-3 with TRBJ2-2; 9 bases align to TRBD2. This CDR3 has 18 amino acids. J was trimmed by 3 bases and V by 6 bases; bases with no gene match: 14. Germline V gives CDR1 SGHTA, CDR2 FQGTGA. This CDR3 is CASRKVRGSGRDTGELFF. The CDR3 DNA follows: TGTGCCAGCAGAAAAGTCCGGGGTAGCGGGAGAGACACCGGGGAGCTGTTTTTT.

This clone appeared a single time. CDR3 coding DNA: TGTGCCACCAGCAGAGGCTCGGGGGGCTCCTACGAGCAGTACTTC. Translating it yields CATSRGSGGSYEQYF. The rearrangement links TRBV15 to TRBJ2-7; 7 bases are a match to TRBD2. V trimming: 1 base; J trimming: 0 bases; junction bases outside the gene matches: 3. The CDR3 covers 15 residues. Germline V gene data show CDR1 as LNHNV and CDR2 as YYDKDF (reference sequence).

The chain employs TRBV11-3 and TRBJ2-7; 9 nucleotides match TRBD1. J was trimmed by 0 bases and V by 5 bases; bases with no gene match: 5. The CDR3 length is 15 residues. Germline V gene data show CDR1 as SGHNT and CDR2 as YENEEA. The CDR3 DNA is TGTGCCAGCAGCGAAACAGGGGGCGCCTCCTACGAGCAGTACTTC. Its protein is CASSETGGASYEQYF. The entire variable domain, with the rest obtained from reference TRBV11-3 and TRBJ2-7, is as follows: EAGVVQSPRYKIIEKKQPVAFWCNPISGHNTLYWYLQNLGQGPELLIRYENEEAVDDSQLPKDRFSAERLKGVDSTLKIQPAELGDSAVYLCASSETGGASYEQYFGPGTRLTVT.

The V call is TRBV5-8, the J call TRBJ1-2, with TRBD1 as a possible D gene (6 bases). The ends were cut back, 4 bases at V and 2 bases at J, with 18 bases in the middle. CDR1 SGHTS and CDR2 YDEGEE come from the germline V gene. The CDR3 runs 16 residues. CDR3 amino acids: CASSQTHRVTNYGYTF. DNA of the CDR3: TGTGCCAGCAGCCAAACGCACAGGGTCACGAACTATGGCTACACCTTC.

The J gene is TRBJ1-5, the V gene TRBV5-5; perhaps TRBD1 as D (5 bases). This CDR3 spans 16 amino acids. Germline CDR1 is SGHKS and CDR2 is YYEKEE (reference sequence). Deletions cut 0 bases from V and 3 bases from J, with 13 bases between. CDR3 sequence (DNA): TGTGCCAGCAGCTTGGTCCAGGGCGATTTCAATCAGCCCCAGCATTTT. Protein sequence: CASSLVQGDFNQPQHF. Full variable domain (rest looked up from reference TRBV5-5 and TRBJ1-5): DAGVTQSPTHLIKTRGQQVTLRCSPISGHKSVSWYQQVLGQGPQFIFQYYEKEERGRGNFPDRFSARQFPNYSSELNVNALLLGDSALYLCASSLVQGDFNQPQHFGDGTRLSIL.

J is TRBJ2-3 and V is TRBV24-1; a possible D gene is TRBD2 (6 bases). Germline CDR1 is KGHDR and CDR2 is SFDVKD. The V gene lost 4 bases and the J gene lost 6 bases, with 10 bases spanning the gap. This CDR3 comprises 13 residues. CDR3 protein: CATSEWAGDTQYF. The CDR3 nucleotides are TGTGCCACCAGTGAATGGGCGGGGGATACGCAGTATTTT.

This clone came up once. The V gene is TRBV6-2 or TRBV6-3, the J gene TRBJ1-1; D remains ambiguous. V dropped 1 base and J dropped 2 bases, with 8 bases sitting between them. From germline, CDR1 is MNHEY and CDR2 SVGEGT. The CDR3 covers 14 residues. The CDR3 loop is CASSYFGRNTEAFF. The DNA for the CDR3 is TGTGCCAGCAGTTACTTTGGCAGAAACACTGAAGCTTTCTTT.

V gene TRBV7-2 combines with J gene TRBJ2-5, with TRBD2 matching 8 bases. The CDR3 spans 16 residues. Trimming at V came to 1 base and at J to 0 bases, leaving 4 bases not matched to a gene. From germline, CDR1 is SGHTA and CDR2 FQGNSA. CDR3 amino acids: CASSLVSGRYQETQYF. The CDR3 DNA follows: TGTGCCAGCAGCTTAGTCAGCGGGAGATACCAAGAGACCCAGTACTTC.

This chain links TRBV19 with TRBJ1-3, with TRBD1 identical over 8 bases. This CDR3 is built from 16 residues. Losses at the gene ends were 7 bases for V and 3 bases for J; bases not matched to a gene: 11. Germline lookup yields CDR1 LNHDA and CDR2 SQIVND (reference sequence). The CDR3 spells CASTRTGRGFGNTIYF. The CDR3 DNA reads TGTGCCAGTACCCGGACAGGGAGAGGTTTTGGAAACACCATATATTTT. The entire variable domain, with the rest obtained from reference TRBV19 and TRBJ1-3, is as follows: DGGITQSPKYLFRKEGQNVTLSCEQNLNHDAMYWYRQDPGQGLRLIYYSQIVNDFQKGDIAEGYSVSREKKESFPLTVTSAQKNPTAFYLCASTRTGRGFGNTIYFGEGSWLTVV.

The V gene is TRBV9, the J gene TRBJ2-2; 14 bases align to TRBD2. Germline CDR1 reads SGDLS; CDR2 reads YYNGEE. The ends lost 2 bases at V and 5 bases at J; junction bases unmatched: 5. The CDR3 is 17 amino acids. Here the CDR3 DNA reads TGTGCCAGCAGCGTCCCCCGGACTAGCGGGGGGACCGGGGAGCTGTTTTTT. It specifies CASSVPRTSGGTGELFF.

This chain joins TRBV6-2 or TRBV6-3 and TRBJ2-7; D is ambiguous. The CDR3 contains 14 residues. Between the trimmed V and J ends, which lost 4 bases and 3 bases, there was a span of 13 bases. Germline values: CDR1 MNHEY, CDR2 SVGEGT. The CDR3, as DNA: TGTGCCAGCAGTTGGAACTGGGCAGGCTACGAGCAGTACTTC. Translating it yields CASSWNWAGYEQYF.